Shown below are 9 T cell receptor beta chains from a single sample sequenced in a study of T cells in Graves' hyperthyroidism and ophthalmopathy. Amplification yielded TCR beta CDR3 regions, with RNA transcripts as the source. The study used the HTBI primer set for a first-round RT-PCR of the TCR CDR3. TCRdb re-derived calls from the multiplex PCR reads in MiXCR, one entry per CDR3 protein. The sample lists hundreds of thousands of distinct CDR3 sequences, about 14% seen once, with approximately 13% in the top ten. Sequences were obtained from blood. Receptors were obtained from a man younger than 30 with Graves' ophthalmopathy.

With regard to this clonotype: This sequence may be a read error, since a much larger clone differs from it by one base. The chain joins TRBV30 to TRBJ1-1; 7 bases fit TRBD1. The V gene end was trimmed by 0 bases and the J gene end by 8 bases; junction bases not matched to a gene: 18. This CDR3 comprises 17 residues. Germline loops: CDR1 GTSNPN, CDR2 SVGIG (reference sequence). The DNA for the CDR3 is TGTGCCTGGAGTGTAAGGTGGGGACAGAGAAGCTCCCAAGAAGCTTTCTTT. It is translated as CAWSVRWGQRSSQEAFF.

The chain employs TRBV11-3 and TRBJ1-3, with TRBD1 matching 8 bases. This CDR3 has 15 residues. Germline V gene data show CDR1 as SGHNT and CDR2 as YENEEA. Trimming removed 8 bases from V and 3 bases from J; junction bases left unmatched: 9. Written as DNA, the CDR3 is TGTGCCAGCTTAGCGACAGGGGATGTTGGAAACACCATATATTTT. This encodes CASLATGDVGNTIYF.

This clonotype was counted ten times or more. The J gene is TRBJ2-7, the V gene TRBV3-1, with D unresolved. The CDR3 loop spans 19 amino acids. Trimming left V 0 bases short and J 1 base short, with 22 bases between. CDR1 and CDR2 from the germline V gene are LGHDT and YNNKEL (reference sequence). CDR3 protein: CASSQDGYLPGPASYEQYF. The CDR3 nucleotides read TGTGCCAGCAGCCAAGATGGGTATCTTCCCGGCCCTGCTTCCTACGAGCAGTACTTC.

This clonotype was counted between two and nine times. V usage is TRBV7-9 and J usage is TRBJ1-6; D uncertain. Trimming took 8 bases from V and 8 from J, leaving 13 bases between them. CDR3 length equals 13 residues. CDR1 is SEHNR, CDR2 FQNEAQ, per germline (reference sequence). The CDR3 bases are TGTGCCAGCCGGTCCGAAGGGTATTCACCCCTCCACTTT. Translated, it gives CASRSEGYSPLHF.

This clonotype was counted between two and nine times. This sequence joins TRBV5-1 and TRBJ1-5, with D hard to call. Trimming took off 1 base at V and 6 bases at J, with 11 bases between the two ends. Germline CDR1 and CDR2: SGHRS and YFSETQ. CDR3 length: 14 residues. CDR3 sequence (DNA): TGCGCCAGCAGCTTGAGGGAGGGCGGTCAGCCCCAGCATTTT. It codes for CASSLREGGQPQHF.

This clonotype showed up many times. The V gene is TRBV2, the J gene TRBJ1-2, with D possibly matching TRBD1 (5 bases). The CDR3 has 14 residues. Germline V gene lookup returns CDR1 SNHLY and CDR2 FYNNEI. The ends were cut back, 7 bases at V and 6 bases at J, with 18 bases in the middle. CDR3 nucleotides: TGTGCCAGCAACCAAATCCCCGAGGGGAATGGCTACACCTTC. This sequence encodes CASNQIPEGNGYTF.

This clonotype was counted many times. The genes are TRBV11-2 and TRBJ2-7, with 7 bases that match TRBD1. This CDR3 is built from 17 residues. With V trimmed by 5 bases and J by 3 bases, 16 bases remained unmatched. Per germline, CDR1 SGHAT and CDR2 FQNNGV. This CDR3 is CASSLTYTGATLYEQYF. CDR3 coding DNA: TGTGCCAGCAGCCTCACTTACACAGGGGCGACCCTCTACGAGCAGTACTTC.

This clonotype came up a few times. The missing conserved phenylalanine or tryptophan at the end of this CDR3 makes a read error likely. The chain has TRBV7-2 and TRBJ2-1, with no clear D. The CDR3 covers 9 residues. V lost 5 bases to trimming and J lost 9 bases, with 2 bases between them. Germline V gene lookup returns CDR1 SGHTA and CDR2 FQGNSA. CDR3 protein: CASSGEQFV. The CDR3 nucleotides read TGTGCCAGCAGCGGTGAGCAGTTCGTC.

There are a few counts of this clonotype. The V gene is TRBV7-9, the J gene TRBJ2-1; 8 nucleotides line up with TRBD2. With V trimmed by 0 bases and J by 0 bases, 4 bases remained unmatched. The CDR3 loop spans 17 amino acids. Germline CDR1 is SEHNR and CDR2 is FQNEAQ (reference sequence). The DNA for the CDR3 is TGTGCCAGCAGCTTAGCAGTAGCGGGACTCTCCTACAATGAGCAGTTCTTC. It encodes CASSLAVAGLSYNEQFF.